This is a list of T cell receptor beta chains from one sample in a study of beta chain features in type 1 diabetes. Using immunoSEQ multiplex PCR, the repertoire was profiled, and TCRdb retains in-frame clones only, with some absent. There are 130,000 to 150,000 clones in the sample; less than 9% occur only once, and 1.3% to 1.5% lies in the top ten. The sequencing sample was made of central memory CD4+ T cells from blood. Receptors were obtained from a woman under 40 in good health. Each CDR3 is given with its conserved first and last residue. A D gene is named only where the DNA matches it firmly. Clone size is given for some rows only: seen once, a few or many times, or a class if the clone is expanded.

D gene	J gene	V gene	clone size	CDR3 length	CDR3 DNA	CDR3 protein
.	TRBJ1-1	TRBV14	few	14	TGTGCCAGCAGCCTCGAGACACCCAACACTGAAGCTTTCTTT	CASSLETPNTEAFF
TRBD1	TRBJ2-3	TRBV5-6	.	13	TGTGCCAGCAGCTTGGGACAGGGGGCGAGGCAGTATTTT	CASSLGQGARQYF
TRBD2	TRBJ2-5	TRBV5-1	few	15	TGCGCCAGCAGCCTCGGGACTAGCGGACTTGAGACCCAGTACTTC	CASSLGTSGLETQYF
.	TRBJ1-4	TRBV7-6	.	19	TGTGCCAGCAGCTCAGGGATCTTGTTGTCCGGTTCAACTAATGAAAAACTGTTTTTT	CASSSGILLSGSTNEKLFF
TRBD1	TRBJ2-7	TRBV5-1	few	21	TGCGCCAGCAGCTTCCCGCCACCGGGACAGGGAAACAGAAGGTCCCTCTACGAGCAGTACTTC	CASSFPPPGQGNRRSLYEQYF
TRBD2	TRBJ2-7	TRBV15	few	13	TGTGCCACCATGGGACTACATTCCTACGAGCAGTACTTC	CATMGLHSYEQYF
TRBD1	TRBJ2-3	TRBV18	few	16	TGTGCCAGCTCAACGACAGGGGAGGCTAGCACAGATACGCAGTATTTT	CASSTTGEASTDTQYF
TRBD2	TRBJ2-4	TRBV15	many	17	TGTGCCACCAGTTCGGTAGCGGGCGGTCTAGCCAAAAACATTCAGTACTTC	CATSSVAGGLAKNIQYF
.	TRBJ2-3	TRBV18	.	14	TGTGCCAGCTCACCATTTGAGGGTACAGATACGCAGTATTTT	CASSPFEGTDTQYF
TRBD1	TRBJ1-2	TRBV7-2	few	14	TGTGCCAGCAGCTTAGTTGAGGGGGCCTATGGCTACACCTTC	CASSLVEGAYGYTF
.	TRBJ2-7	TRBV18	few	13	TGTGCCAGCTCACCCGCAGGGAACTACGAGCAGTACTTC	CASSPAGNYEQYF
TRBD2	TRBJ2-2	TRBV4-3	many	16	TGCGCCAGCAGCCCGGTGAGCGGGAGGAACACCGGGGAGCTGTTTTTT	CASSPVSGRNTGELFF
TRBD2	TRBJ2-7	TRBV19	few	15	TGTGCCAGTAGTAGAGCGGGAGGTACCGCCTACGAGCAGTACTTC	CASSRAGGTAYEQYF
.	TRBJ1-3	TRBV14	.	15	TGTGCCAGCAGCCAAGTGGGAGCTTTTGGAAACACCATATATTTT	CASSQVGAFGNTIYF
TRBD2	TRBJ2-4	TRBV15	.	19	TGTGCCACCAGCAGAGGGACTAGCAGGACACAGGTTGGCAAAAACATTCAGTACTTC	CATSRGTSRTQVGKNIQYF
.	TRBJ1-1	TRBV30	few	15	TGTGCCTGGATTTTGGCCGGGACATTTCTAGCTGAAGCTTTCTTT	CAWILAGTFLAEAFF
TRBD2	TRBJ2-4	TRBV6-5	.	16	TGTGCCAGCAGTTCGACCGGGACTAGCGGGAAAAACATTCAGTACTTC	CASSSTGTSGKNIQYF
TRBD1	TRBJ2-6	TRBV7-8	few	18	TGTGCCAGCAGGCGCTACCGGGACAGTCTCTCTGGGGCCAACGTCCTGACTTTC	CASRRYRDSLSGANVLTF
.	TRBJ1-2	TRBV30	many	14	TGTGCCTGGATCAGGACAGCCACTAACTATGGCTACACCTTC	CAWIRTATNYGYTF
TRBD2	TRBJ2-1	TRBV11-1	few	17	TGTGCCAGCAGCTTAGTGTCTAGCGGGAGGGCCATCCTTGAGCAGTTCTTC	CASSLVSSGRAILEQFF
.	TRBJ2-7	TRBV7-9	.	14	TGTGCCAGCAGCACGGGAGAGGGAGTCTACGAGCAGTACTTC	CASSTGEGVYEQYF
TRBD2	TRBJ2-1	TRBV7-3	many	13	TGTGCCAGCAGCCCGGGACTAGCTGGTGAGCAGTTCTTC	CASSPGLAGEQFF
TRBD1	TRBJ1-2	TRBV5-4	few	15	TGTGCCAGCAGCTTGGCATCCAGGGGGGACTATGGCTACACCTTC	CASSLASRGDYGYTF
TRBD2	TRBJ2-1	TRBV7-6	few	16	TGTGCCAGCAGCTTAGCGTCGCTAGCGGGGAACAATGAGCAGTTCTTC	CASSLASLAGNNEQFF
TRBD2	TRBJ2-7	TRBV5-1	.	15	TGCGCCAGCAGCTTAGGCGGGAGGGGGACCTACGAGCAGTACTTC	CASSLGGRGTYEQYF
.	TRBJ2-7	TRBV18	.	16	TGTGCCAGCTCACCACCCGGGGGTTATGTTCCCTACGAGCAGTACTTC	CASSPPGGYVPYEQYF
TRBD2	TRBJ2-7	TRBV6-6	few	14	TGTGCCAGCAGTCTAGCGGGAGAAGTGTACGAGCAGTACTTC	CASSLAGEVYEQYF
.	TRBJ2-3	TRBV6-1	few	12	TGTGCCAGCAGTCAGTCAGGGGATACGCAGTATTTT	CASSQSGDTQYF
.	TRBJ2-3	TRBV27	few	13	TGTGCCAGCAGTCCCGTATTGGCTGGTACGCAGTATTTT	CASSPVLAGTQYF
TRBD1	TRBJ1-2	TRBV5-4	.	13	TGTGCCGCCAGGAGACAGGGAACTAAGGGCTACACCTTC	CAARRQGTKGYTF
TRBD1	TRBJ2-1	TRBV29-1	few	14	TGCAGCGTGGGGGGACAGGGGCGAGCAAATGAGCAGTTCTTC	CSVGGQGRANEQFF
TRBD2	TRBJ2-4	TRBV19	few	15	TGTGCCAGTAGTATGGAACTAGCGGGGAAAAACATTCAGTACTTC	CASSMELAGKNIQYF
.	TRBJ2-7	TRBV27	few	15	TGTGCCAGCAGTCCGTCAGGGTTCACTACCTACGAGCAGTACTTC	CASSPSGFTTYEQYF
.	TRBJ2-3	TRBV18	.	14	TGTGCCAGCTCACCGGGGCAGCGCGCAGATACGCAGTATTTT	CASSPGQRADTQYF
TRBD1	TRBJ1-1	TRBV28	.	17	TGTGCCAGCAGTTTCGAAGAATCACAACGGGACAGTCTCGAAGCTTTCTTT	CASSFEESQRDSLEAFF
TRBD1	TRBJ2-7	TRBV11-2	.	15	TGTGCCAGCAGCTCGCGGGACAGGAACTCCTACGAGCAGTACTTC	CASSSRDRNSYEQYF
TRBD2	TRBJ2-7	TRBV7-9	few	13	TGTGCCAGCAGTAGCGGGAGAATCTACGAGCAGTACTTC	CASSSGRIYEQYF
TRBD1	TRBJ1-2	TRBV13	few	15	TGTGCCAGCAGCCCCCACACCGACAGGGTCTATGGCTACACCTTC	CASSPHTDRVYGYTF
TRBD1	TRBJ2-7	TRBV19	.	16	TGTGCCAGTAGTATATCAGCAGGGGGCCAGACCTACGAGCAGTACTTC	CASSISAGGQTYEQYF
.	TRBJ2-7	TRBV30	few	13	TGTGCCTGGAGTGTCCCCGGGAGCTACGAGCAGTACTTC	CAWSVPGSYEQYF
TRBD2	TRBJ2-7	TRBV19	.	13	TGTGCCACCCGGACTAGCGGGACCTACGAGCAGTACTTC	CATRTSGTYEQYF
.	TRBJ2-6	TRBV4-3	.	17	TGCGCGGAGAGAGGGTGGAGGGTCGTCGGTGGGGCCAACGTCCTGACTTTC	CAERGWRVVGGANVLTF